Listed below are T cell receptor beta chains from one sample, sequenced in a study of Ad26.COV2.S vaccination and SARS-CoV-2 variants. Produced via immunoSEQ multiplex PCR; TCRdb's table is partial and in-frame only. The table records 250,000 or so clones, 87% of them present only once. This specimen was peripheral blood, taken in a trial of Ad26.COV2.S vaccine versus placebo. Receptors originate from a person aged 18-60 years who received the Ad26.COV2.S COVID-19 vaccine or a placebo. The CDR3 runs from the conserved cysteine through the conserved F or W. The D gene is left open where the match is weak. Size values are once, few and many counts, or a class for expanded clones, and some rows have none.

cdr3_aa cdr3_nt v_call d_call clone_size j_call
CASSLASRYNEQFF TGCGCCAGCAGCTTGGCCTCGCGGTACAATGAGCAGTTCTTC TRBV5-1 NA once TRBJ2-1
CASSPGNHYGYTF TGTGCCAGCTCACCAGGGAACCACTATGGCTACACCTTC TRBV18 NA NA TRBJ1-2
CASSYSVNTEAFF TGTGCCAGCAGTTACTCAGTCAACACTGAAGCTTTCTTT TRBV6-6 NA NA TRBJ1-1
CASSLDRQVSPLHF TGCGCCAGCAGCTTGGACAGGCAGGTTTCACCCCTCCACTTT TRBV4-3 TRBD1 many TRBJ1-6
CASSLAVTGNSGNTIYF TGCGCCAGCAGCTTGGCAGTCACAGGGAATAGTGGAAACACCATATATTTT TRBV5-1 NA NA TRBJ1-3
CASSYSTTGSGELFF TGTGCCAGCAGTTACTCCACGACAGGTTCCGGGGAGCTGTTTTTT TRBV6-2/TRBV6-3 NA NA TRBJ2-2
CASSQVGDNQPQHF TGCGCCAGCAGCCAAGTGGGGGACAATCAGCCCCAGCATTTT TRBV4-3 NA NA TRBJ1-5
CASSFGNEQFF TGTGCCAGCAGTTTTGGAAATGAGCAGTTCTTC TRBV12-3/TRBV12-4 NA few TRBJ2-1
CATSDPGTAQETQYF TGTGCCACCAGTGACCCCGGGACAGCACAAGAGACCCAGTACTTC TRBV24-1 TRBD1 once TRBJ2-5
CASSQGGGSSYNEQFF TGCGCCAGCAGCCAGGGAGGCGGGTCCTCCTACAATGAGCAGTTCTTC TRBV4-3 NA once TRBJ2-1
CASSLGQGFYNSPLHF TGTGCCAGCAGCTTAGGGCAGGGATTTTATAATTCACCCCTCCACTTT TRBV7-9 NA many TRBJ1-6
CASSPSGTATASGNTIYF TGTGCCAGCTCACCTTCAGGGACAGCGACGGCCTCTGGAAACACCATATATTTT TRBV18 TRBD1 NA TRBJ1-3
CASSWGGGALNEQFF TGTGCCAGCAGCTGGGGCGGGGGGGCGTTAAATGAGCAGTTCTTC TRBV7-2 TRBD2 NA TRBJ2-1
CASSVEGLAGTGELFF TGTGCCAGCAGCGTGGAGGGACTAGCGGGAACCGGGGAGCTGTTTTTT TRBV9 TRBD2 NA TRBJ2-2
CASSRLAGGFRSTDTQYF TGTGCCAGCAGTCGGCTAGCGGGAGGGTTTCGTAGCACAGATACGCAGTATTTT TRBV6-2/TRBV6-3 TRBD2 NA TRBJ2-3
CASSPVNQPQHF TGTGCCAGCAGCCCAGTTAATCAGCCCCAGCATTTT TRBV7-9 NA NA TRBJ1-5
CASSLGNRGRTGELFF TGTGCCAGCAGCTTAGGGAACAGGGGGCGCACCGGGGAGCTGTTTTTT TRBV7-2 TRBD1 NA TRBJ2-2
CASSPSLRGAEQFF TGTGCCAGTAGTCCTTCGCTCCGGGGTGCTGAGCAGTTCTTC TRBV19 NA NA TRBJ2-1
CASSFGDRRTDTQYF TGTGCCAGCAGCTTCGGGGACAGACGCACAGATACGCAGTATTTT TRBV5-6 TRBD1 NA TRBJ2-3
CASSMGRNTGELFF TGTGCCAGTAGTATGGGGCGGAACACCGGGGAGCTGTTTTTT TRBV19 NA once TRBJ2-2
CASSFSGGAEEQYF TGTGCCAGCAGCTTTAGCGGGGGGGCGGAGGAGCAGTACTTC TRBV7-2 TRBD2 NA TRBJ2-7
CASSQDFASGYGYTF TGCGCCAGCAGCCAAGATTTCGCCTCGGGCTATGGCTACACCTTC TRBV4-3 NA NA TRBJ1-2
CASTLRLPTNEKLFF TGTGCCAGTACCCTCAGGCTGCCGACTAATGAAAAACTGTTTTTT TRBV19 NA NA TRBJ1-4
CASSLSLGENTEAFF TGTGCCAGCAGCTTATCCTTAGGGGAGAACACTGAAGCTTTCTTT TRBV7-6 NA NA TRBJ1-1